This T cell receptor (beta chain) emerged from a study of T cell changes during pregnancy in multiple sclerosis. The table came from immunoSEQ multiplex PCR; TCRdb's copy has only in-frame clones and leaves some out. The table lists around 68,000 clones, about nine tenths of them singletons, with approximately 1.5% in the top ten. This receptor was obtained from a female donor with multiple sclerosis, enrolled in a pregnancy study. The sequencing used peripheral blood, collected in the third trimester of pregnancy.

CDR3: CASRFSTDTQYF. Here the CDR3 DNA reads TGTGCCAGCCGGTTCAGCACAGATACGCAGTATTTT. The chain has TRBV6-1 and TRBJ2-3; D unclear. Per the germline V gene, CDR1 is MNHNS and CDR2 is SASEGT. V lost 8 bases and J 0 bases, leaving 6 bases between the germline ends. This CDR3 region has 12 residues.